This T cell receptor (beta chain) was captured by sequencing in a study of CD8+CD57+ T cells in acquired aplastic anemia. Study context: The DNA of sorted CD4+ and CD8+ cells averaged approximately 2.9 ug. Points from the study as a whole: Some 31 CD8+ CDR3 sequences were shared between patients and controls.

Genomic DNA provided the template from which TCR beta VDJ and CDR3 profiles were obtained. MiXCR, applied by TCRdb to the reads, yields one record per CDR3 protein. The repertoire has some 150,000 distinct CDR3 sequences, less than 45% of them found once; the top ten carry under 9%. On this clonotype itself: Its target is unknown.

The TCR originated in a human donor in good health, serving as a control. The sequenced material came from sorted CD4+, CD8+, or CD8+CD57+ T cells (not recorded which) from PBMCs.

CDR3 nucleotides: TGTGCCAGCAGCGCGACAGCAACTAATGAAAAACTGTTTTTT. Protein sequence: CASSATATNEKLFF. This chain links TRBV9 with TRBJ1-4, with D possibly TRBD1 on 5 matching bases. Germline-derived CDR1 and CDR2 are SGDLS and YYNGEE. CDR3 length equals 14 residues. Deletions cut 3 bases from V and 0 bases from J, with 6 bases between.